Below, 2 T cell receptor beta chains from the same sample are listed, as sequenced in a study of CXCR3-negative and CXCR3-positive naive CD8 T cells. It was by 5' RACE with UMI labels that the TRB cDNA libraries were prepared. TCRdb re-called the 5' RACE reads and gives one entry per CDR3 protein, without DNA. Its clone listing holds about 22,000 distinct CDR3 sequences. The sequenced sample consisted of memory CD8+ T cells from blood. The source is a human donor in good health. Some clones in this sample may be carry-over from other donors' samples.

This chain connects TRBV10-3 to TRBJ2-1; TCRdb indicates TRBD2, and absent DNA this call remains unverified. Looked up from germline, CDR1 is ENHRY and CDR2 is SYGVKD. The CDR3 has 18 amino acids. CDR3 loop: CAISEVTSGGAAYNEQFF.

The chain links TRBV28 to TRBJ2-2; checking the TCRdb D call of TRBD1 is not possible without DNA. Germline V lookup: CDR1 MDHEN, CDR2 SYDVKM. The CDR3 spans 15 residues. The CDR3 sequence: CASTPRAYLPGELFF.